Listed here are 17 T cell receptor beta chains from one sample, sequenced in a study of T cells in Graves' hyperthyroidism and ophthalmopathy. Using RNA transcripts as the source, TCR beta CDR3 regions were amplified. The TCR CDR3 was amplified in a first-round RT-PCR using the HTBI primer set. Each CDR3 protein is one row after TCRdb ran MiXCR on the multiplex PCR reads. The sample consists of fewer than 650,000 distinct CDR3 sequences, about 15% of them appearing once. The sample was blood. The source is a woman aged 40 to 50 with Graves' hyperthyroidism.

The rearrangement uses TRBV6-1 and TRBJ2-1; 9 positions match TRBD2. This CDR3 is 13 amino acids long. Unmatched junction bases numbered 9, after V lost 3 bases and J lost 15 bases. Looked up from germline, CDR1 is MNHNS and CDR2 is SASEGT. The CDR3 reads CASSDLGLALSFF. For the CDR3, the DNA is TGTGCCAGCAGTGACTTAGGACTAGCGCTTTCGTTCTTC.

This clonotype was recorded at least ten times. This chain joins TRBV20-1 and TRBJ1-1; no clear D gene. The V gene's germline CDR1 is DFQATT and CDR2 SNEGSKA (reference sequence). Trimming left V 6 bases short and J 9 bases short, with 5 bases between. This CDR3 contains 8 residues. The chain's CDR3 is CSAKKAFF. DNA for the CDR3: TGCAGTGCCAAGAAAGCTTTCTTT.

V and J are TRBV5-4 and TRBJ2-5; D remains ambiguous. CDR1 is SGHNT and CDR2 is YYREEE in the germline V gene (reference sequence). The length of the CDR3 is 13 residues. Deletions cut 2 bases from V and 4 bases from J, with 9 bases between. CDR3 loop: CASSLSGSETQYF. The CDR3 nucleotides read TGTGCCAGCAGCTTATCAGGTTCAGAGACCCAGTACTTC.

There are many counts of this clonotype. This chain connects TRBV7-2 to TRBJ2-7, with 12 positions matching TRBD2. CDR1 and CDR2 from the germline V gene are SGHTA and FQGNSA. V dropped 1 base and J dropped 9; count of bases not matched to a gene: 4. This CDR3 spans 14 amino acids. CDR3 in amino acids: CASSLVASGRGQYF. The CDR3 bases are TGTGCCAGCAGCTTAGTCGCTAGCGGGAGGGGGCAGTACTTC.

This clonotype was seen many times. The chain links TRBV7-9 to TRBJ1-1, with a weak D call TRBD1 (5 bases). Per germline, CDR1 SEHNR and CDR2 FQNEAQ (reference sequence). The CDR3 extends over 15 amino acids. The V and J ends lost 5 bases and 6 bases respectively, with 19 bases between them. CDR3 coding DNA: TGTGCCAGCAGCGGCAAGGACAAGCGAGTCGCTGAAGCTTTCTTT. It translates to CASSGKDKRVAEAFF. The variable domain in full, completed from reference TRBV7-9 and TRBJ1-1, reads DTGVSQNPRHKITKRGQNVTFRCDPISEHNRLYWYRQTLGQGPEFLTYFQNEAQLEKSRLLSDRFSAERPKGSFSTLEIQRTEQGDSAMYLCASSGKDKRVAEAFFGQGTRLTVV.

This clonotype came up many times. This sequence joins TRBV24-1 and TRBJ2-2, with TRBD1 identical over 9 bases. Germline V gene sequence: CDR1 KGHDR, CDR2 SFDVKD. The CDR3 has 16 residues. J lost 7 bases, V lost 4 bases, and 9 bases had no gene match. The CDR3, as DNA: TGTGCCACCAGTGACCCTCACAGGGGGCATAACGGGGAGCTGTTTTTT. It yields the protein CATSDPHRGHNGELFF.

The chain couples TRBV28 to TRBJ2-3, with D perhaps assigned TRBD1 or TRBD2 (5 bases each). The V and J ends lost 5 bases and 6 bases respectively, with 18 bases between them. CDR1 is MDHEN and CDR2 is SYDVKM in the germline V gene. This CDR3 is 15 amino acids long. DNA for the CDR3: TGTGCCAGCAGTCCCGGGACGGGACGTTTGGATACGCAGTATTTT. This gives the protein CASSPGTGRLDTQYF.

At least ten counts were recorded for this clonotype. The rearrangement links TRBV5-1 to TRBJ1-1; D gene uncertain. The CDR3 is 15 residues long. CDR1 is SGHRS, CDR2 YFSETQ, per germline. V dropped 0 bases and J dropped 1 base, with 10 bases sitting between them. CDR3 in amino acids: CASSLAVSGNTEAFF. In DNA, the CDR3 is TGCGCCAGCAGCTTGGCTGTGTCAGGGAACACTGAAGCTTTCTTT. Full variable domain (outside the CDR3, taken from reference TRBV5-1 and TRBJ1-1): KAGVTQTPRYLIKTRGQQVTLSCSPISGHRSVSWYQQTPGQGLQFLFEYFSETQRNKGNFPGRFSGRQFSNSRSEMNVSTLELGDSALYLCASSLAVSGNTEAFFGQGTRLTVV.

This clonotype was detected ten times or more. The chain uses TRBV20-1 and TRBJ2-3, with TRBD2 identical over 13 bases. The CDR3 runs 14 residues. CDR1 is DFQATT, CDR2 SNEGSKA, per germline (reference sequence). With 6 bases clipped from V and 4 bases from J, the junction kept 4 bases outside the gene matches. The CDR3 spells CSATLAGGPDTQYF. The CDR3 coding sequence is TGCAGTGCCACACTAGCGGGAGGGCCAGATACGCAGTATTTT.

The chain couples TRBV19 to TRBJ1-3; no clear D. The length of the CDR3 is 15 residues. Germline loops: CDR1 LNHDA, CDR2 SQIVND (reference sequence). V lost 0 bases to trimming and J lost 5 bases, with 11 bases between them. The CDR3 here is CASSIDGQLRNTIYF. CDR3 nucleotides: TGTGCCAGTAGTATAGACGGGCAGCTAAGAAACACCATATATTTT.

This clonotype was observed at least ten times. The chain combines TRBV7-2 with TRBJ1-1; the D gene is possibly TRBD1 (5 bases). CDR1 SGHTA and CDR2 FQGNSA come from the germline V gene. The CDR3 has 13 amino acids. V gave up 5 bases and J gave up 11 bases, with 18 bases separating them. CDR3 in amino acids: CASSPTGARGAFF. The CDR3 bases are TGTGCCAGCAGCCCGACCGGGGCGCGAGGCGCTTTCTTT.

Only a few counts were recorded for this clonotype. The chain carries TRBV12-3 or TRBV12-4 and TRBJ1-6; maybe TRBD1 (6 bases). The CDR3 sequence is 16 residues long. Trimming removed 8 bases at V and 3 bases at J, with 17 bases between. The CDR3: CASGAGQLLYNSPLHF. In DNA form, the CDR3 reads TGTGCCAGCGGAGCCGGACAGCTCCTCTATAATTCACCCCTCCACTTT.

Many counts were recorded for this clonotype. The chain employs TRBV4-1 and TRBJ2-2, with D tentatively TRBD1 (5 bases). CDR1 and CDR2 from the germline V gene are MGHRA and YSYEKL. V was cut by 0 bases and J by 4 bases, with 12 bases left in between. This CDR3 spans 16 amino acids. CDR3 in amino acids: CASSQEGGALTGELFF. DNA for the CDR3: TGCGCCAGCAGCCAAGAAGGTGGGGCTCTCACCGGGGAGCTGTTTTTT.

This clonotype was detected ten times or more. This chain uses TRBV29-1 with TRBJ2-6, with D perhaps TRBD1 or TRBD2 (5 bases each). Germline values: CDR1 SQVTM, CDR2 ANQGSEA. V lost 7 bases, J lost 0 bases, and 10 bases lay in between. The CDR3 extends over 14 amino acids. The CDR3 DNA follows: TGCAGCGCCGGGACGGCCTCTGGGGCCAACGTCCTGACTTTC. Protein product: CSAGTASGANVLTF.

This clonotype was detected ten times or more. A much larger clone differs by one base, so this may be a read error. The chain couples TRBV6-1 to TRBJ2-7; 13 bases line up with TRBD2. The CDR3 totals 15 residues. The V segment lost 4 bases and the J segment 0 bases; nucleotides outside the gene matches: 0. In germline, CDR1 is MNHNS, CDR2 SASEGT. The CDR3, as DNA: TGTGCCAGCAGTGGGACTAGCGGGAGCTCCTACGAGCAGTACTTC. Encoded protein: CASSGTSGSSYEQYF.

The table lists this clonotype with many counts. The rearrangement links TRBV11-2 to TRBJ2-1; 10 bases are a match to TRBD2. The CDR3 contains 21 residues. V lost 0 bases, J lost 6 bases, and 20 bases stayed unmatched. Germline CDR1 reads SGHAT; CDR2 reads FQNNGV. For the CDR3, the DNA is TGTGCCAGCAGCTTAGAGGGCGTTGGGGGACTAGCGTCCGCCTCGCGCAATGAGCAGTTCTTC. Encoded protein: CASSLEGVGGLASASRNEQFF.

Many counts were recorded for this clonotype. The gene calls are TRBV16 and TRBJ1-4, with D uncertain. Germline V gene lookup returns CDR1 KGHSY and CDR2 FQNENV. Trimming pared 5 bases from V and 0 bases from J, leaving 7 bases between. The CDR3 is 14 amino acids. CDR3 sequence: CASSWTATNEKLFF. CDR3 nucleotides: TGTGCCAGCAGCTGGACGGCAACTAATGAAAAACTGTTTTTT.